This TCR beta chain comes out of a study of cytomegalovirus exposure and HLA in healthy donors. Study background: Approximately 190 million T cells yielded more than 90 million unique TCR beta sequences in earlier analysis. Of over 350 genotyped donors, about 81% grouped in the Caucasian-associated ancestry cluster.

Germline V gene lookup returns CDR1 MNHNS and CDR2 SASEGT. Trimming took off 1 base at V and 0 bases at J, with 7 bases between the two ends. The CDR3 runs 16 residues. Study-wide results and limits: Data from an earlier analysis indicated that most TCR beta V segments were productive either about 90% or about 30% of the time. TCR beta chain V- and J-gene trimming was linked, in a later analysis, to a missense variant in DCLRE1C.

A word on this clone: Its specificity is unknown.

The PCR employed 60 Vbeta primers together with 13 Jbeta primers. Clones were sequenced by immunoSEQ multiplex PCR, and TCRdb holds only the in-frame ones, with some missing. Recorded for this sample: around 45,000 clones. This chain joins TRBV6-1 and TRBJ2-6, with no clear D. This sequence was found in a male donor in good health and CMV-seronegative. The specimen sequenced was PBMCs. For the CDR3, the DNA is TGTGCCAGCAGTGAAGGCCGGTACTCTGGGGCCAACGTCCTGACTTTC. Translation: CASSEGRYSGANVLTF.